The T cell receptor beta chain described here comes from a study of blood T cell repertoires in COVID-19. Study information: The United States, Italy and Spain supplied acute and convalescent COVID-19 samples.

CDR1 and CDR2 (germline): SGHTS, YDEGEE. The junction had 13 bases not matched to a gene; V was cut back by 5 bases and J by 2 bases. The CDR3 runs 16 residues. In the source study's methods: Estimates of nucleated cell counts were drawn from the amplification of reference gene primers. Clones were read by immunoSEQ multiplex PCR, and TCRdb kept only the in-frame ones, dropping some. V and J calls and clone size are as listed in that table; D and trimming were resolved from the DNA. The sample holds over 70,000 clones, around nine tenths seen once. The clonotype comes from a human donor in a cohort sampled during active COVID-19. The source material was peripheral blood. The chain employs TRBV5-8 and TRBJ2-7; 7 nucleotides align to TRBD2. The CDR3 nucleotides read TGTGCCAGCAGGATAAGGGTGGCTAGCGGCACCTACGAGCAGTACTTC. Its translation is CASRIRVASGTYEQYF.